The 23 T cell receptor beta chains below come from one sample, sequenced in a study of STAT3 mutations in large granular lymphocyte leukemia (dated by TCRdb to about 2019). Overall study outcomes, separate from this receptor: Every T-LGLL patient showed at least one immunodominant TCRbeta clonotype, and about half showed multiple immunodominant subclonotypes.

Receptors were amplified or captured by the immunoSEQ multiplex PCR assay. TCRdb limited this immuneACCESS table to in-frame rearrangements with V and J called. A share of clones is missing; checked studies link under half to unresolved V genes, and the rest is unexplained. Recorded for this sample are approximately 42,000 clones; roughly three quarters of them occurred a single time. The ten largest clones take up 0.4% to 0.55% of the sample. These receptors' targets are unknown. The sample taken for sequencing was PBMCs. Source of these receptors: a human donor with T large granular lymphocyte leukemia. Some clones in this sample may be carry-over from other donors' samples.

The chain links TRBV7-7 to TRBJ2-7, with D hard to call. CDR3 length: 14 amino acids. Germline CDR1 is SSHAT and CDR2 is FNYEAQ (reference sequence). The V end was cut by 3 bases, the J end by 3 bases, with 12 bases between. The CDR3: CASSLIWQNYEQYV. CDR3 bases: TGTGCCAGCAGCTTGATATGGCAGAACTACGAGCAGTACGTC.

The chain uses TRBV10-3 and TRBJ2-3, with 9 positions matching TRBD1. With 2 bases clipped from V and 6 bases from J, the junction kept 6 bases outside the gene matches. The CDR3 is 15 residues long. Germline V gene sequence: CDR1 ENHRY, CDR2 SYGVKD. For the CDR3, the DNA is TGTGCCATCAGTGAGATAGGGACAGGGCGGGATACGCAGTATTTT. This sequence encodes CAISEIGTGRDTQYF.

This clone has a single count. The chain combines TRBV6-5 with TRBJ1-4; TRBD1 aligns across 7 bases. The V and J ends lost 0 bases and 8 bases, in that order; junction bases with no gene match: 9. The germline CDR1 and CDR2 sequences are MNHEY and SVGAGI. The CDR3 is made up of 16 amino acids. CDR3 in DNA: TGTGCCAGCAGTTACTCGAGTAGCAGGGGGGTAGAAAAACTGTTTTTT. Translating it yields CASSYSSSRGVEKLFF.

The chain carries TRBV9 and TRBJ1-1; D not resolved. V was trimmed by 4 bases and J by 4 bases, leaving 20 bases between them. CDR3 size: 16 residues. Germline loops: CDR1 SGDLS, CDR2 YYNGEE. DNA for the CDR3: TGTGCCAGCAGCCCCACCTGGGTCGGGTCGGGCACTGAAGCTTTCTTT. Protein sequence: CASSPTWVGSGTEAFF.

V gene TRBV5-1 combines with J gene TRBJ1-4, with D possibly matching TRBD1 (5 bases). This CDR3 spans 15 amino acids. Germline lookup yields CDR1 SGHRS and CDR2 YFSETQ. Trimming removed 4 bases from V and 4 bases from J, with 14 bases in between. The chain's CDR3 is CASSNRKLDNEKLFF. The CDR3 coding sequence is TGCGCCAGCAGCAACAGGAAACTGGATAATGAAAAACTGTTTTTT.

CDR3 loop: CSAGREVGYTF. CDR3 nucleotides: TGCAGTGCTGGGAGGGAGGTTGGCTACACCTTC. The chain is built from TRBV20-1 and TRBJ1-2; D unclear. This CDR3 spans 11 amino acids. Between the trimmed V and J ends, which lost 5 bases and 7 bases, there was a span of 11 bases. From germline, CDR1 is DFQATT and CDR2 SNEGSKA (reference sequence).

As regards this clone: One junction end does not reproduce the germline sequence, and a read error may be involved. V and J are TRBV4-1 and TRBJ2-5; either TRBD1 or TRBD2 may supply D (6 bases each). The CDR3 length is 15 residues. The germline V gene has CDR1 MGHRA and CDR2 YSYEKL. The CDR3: CASSLIGGGKETQHF. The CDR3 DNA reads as TGCGCCAGCAGCCTCATCGGGGGCGGGAAGGAGACCCAGCACTTC.

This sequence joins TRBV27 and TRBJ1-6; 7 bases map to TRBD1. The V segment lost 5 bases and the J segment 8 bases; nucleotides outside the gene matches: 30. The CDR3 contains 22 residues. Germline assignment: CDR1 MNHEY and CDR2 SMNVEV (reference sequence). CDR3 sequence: CASSTSRTGGAERAWKYSPLHF. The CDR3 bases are TGTGCCAGCAGTACCTCCCGGACAGGCGGCGCGGAACGTGCGTGGAAGTATTCACCCCTCCACTTT.

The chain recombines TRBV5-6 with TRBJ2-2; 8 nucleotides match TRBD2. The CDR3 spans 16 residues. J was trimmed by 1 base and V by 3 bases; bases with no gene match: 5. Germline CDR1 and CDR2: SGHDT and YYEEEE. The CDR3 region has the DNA TGTGCCAGCAGCTACCGGACTAGCCTGAACACCGGGGAGCTGTTTTTT. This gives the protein CASSYRTSLNTGELFF.

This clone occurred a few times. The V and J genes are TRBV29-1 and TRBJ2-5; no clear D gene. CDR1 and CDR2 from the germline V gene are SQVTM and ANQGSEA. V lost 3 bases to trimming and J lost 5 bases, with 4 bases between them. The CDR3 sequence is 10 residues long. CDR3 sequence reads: CSVDSETQYF. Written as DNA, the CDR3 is TGCAGCGTTGACTCCGAGACCCAGTACTTC.

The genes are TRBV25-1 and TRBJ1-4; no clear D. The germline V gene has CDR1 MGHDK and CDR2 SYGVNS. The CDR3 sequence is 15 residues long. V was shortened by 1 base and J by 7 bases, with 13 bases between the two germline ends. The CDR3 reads CASSESYPAGEKLFF. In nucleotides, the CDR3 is TGTGCCAGCAGTGAATCTTATCCGGCTGGTGAAAAACTGTTTTTT. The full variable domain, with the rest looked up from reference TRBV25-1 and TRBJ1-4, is EADIYQTPRYLVIGTGKKITLECSQTMGHDKMYWYQQDPGMELHLIHYSYGVNSTEKGDLSSESTVSRIRTEHFPLTLESARPSHTSQYLCASSESYPAGEKLFFGSGTQLSVL.

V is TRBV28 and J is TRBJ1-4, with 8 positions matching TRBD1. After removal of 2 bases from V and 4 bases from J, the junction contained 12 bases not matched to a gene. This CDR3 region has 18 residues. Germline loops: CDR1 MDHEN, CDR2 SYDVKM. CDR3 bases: TGTGCCAGCAGTTTAGGTCCGTGGACAGGGATGGATAATGAAAAACTGTTTTTT. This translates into CASSLGPWTGMDNEKLFF. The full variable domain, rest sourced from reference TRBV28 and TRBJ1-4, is DVKVTQSSRYLVKRTGEKVFLECVQDMDHENMFWYRQDPGLGLRLIYFSYDVKMKEKGDIPEGYSVSREKKERFSLILESASTNQTSMYLCASSLGPWTGMDNEKLFFGSGTQLSVL.

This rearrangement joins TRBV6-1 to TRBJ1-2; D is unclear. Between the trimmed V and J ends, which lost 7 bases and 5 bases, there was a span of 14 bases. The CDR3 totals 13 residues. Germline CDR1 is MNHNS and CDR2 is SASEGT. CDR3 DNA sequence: TGTGCCAGCATCACCGCCGGGCTGTATGGCTACACCTTC. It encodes CASITAGLYGYTF.

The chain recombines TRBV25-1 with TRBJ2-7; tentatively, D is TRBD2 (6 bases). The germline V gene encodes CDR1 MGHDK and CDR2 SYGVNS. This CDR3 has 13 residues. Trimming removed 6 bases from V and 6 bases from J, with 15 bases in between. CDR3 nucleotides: TGTGCCAGCAGGAGTGGGGGAGGAGGCGAGCAGTACTTC. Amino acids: CASRSGGGGEQYF.

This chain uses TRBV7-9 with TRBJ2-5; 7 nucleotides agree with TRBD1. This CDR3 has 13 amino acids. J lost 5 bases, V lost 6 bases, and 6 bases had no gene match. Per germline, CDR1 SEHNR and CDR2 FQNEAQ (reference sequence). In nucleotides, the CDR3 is TGTGCCAGCAGTTCGACAGGGCGGGAGACCCAGTACTTC. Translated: CASSSTGRETQYF.

The CDR3 region is CASRQPGLAGNEQFF. The CDR3 DNA reads TGTGCCAGCAGACAACCGGGACTAGCAGGCAATGAGCAGTTCTTC. The rearrangement uses TRBV7-2 and TRBJ2-1; 9 bases line up with TRBD2. Germline CDR1 SGHTA, CDR2 FQGNSA. There are 15 residues in the CDR3. J lost 6 bases, V lost 6 bases, and 9 bases had no gene match.

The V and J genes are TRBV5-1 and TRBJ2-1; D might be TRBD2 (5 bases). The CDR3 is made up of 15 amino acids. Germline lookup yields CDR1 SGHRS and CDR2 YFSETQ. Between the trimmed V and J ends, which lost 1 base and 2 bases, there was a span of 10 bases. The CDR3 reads CASSLTGSAYNEQFF. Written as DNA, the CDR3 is TGCGCCAGCAGCTTGACGGGGAGCGCCTACAATGAGCAGTTCTTC. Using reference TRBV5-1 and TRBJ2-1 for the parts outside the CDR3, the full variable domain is KAGVTQTPRYLIKTRGQQVTLSCSPISGHRSVSWYQQTPGQGLQFLFEYFSETQRNKGNFPGRFSGRQFSNSRSEMNVSTLELGDSALYLCASSLTGSAYNEQFFGPGTRLTVL.

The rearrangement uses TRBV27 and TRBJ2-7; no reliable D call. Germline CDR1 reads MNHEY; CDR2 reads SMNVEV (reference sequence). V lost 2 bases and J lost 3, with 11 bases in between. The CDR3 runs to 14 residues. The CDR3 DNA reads TGTGCCAGCAGTTTAGGCCAGAACCTCTACGAGCAGTACTTC. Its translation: CASSLGQNLYEQYF.

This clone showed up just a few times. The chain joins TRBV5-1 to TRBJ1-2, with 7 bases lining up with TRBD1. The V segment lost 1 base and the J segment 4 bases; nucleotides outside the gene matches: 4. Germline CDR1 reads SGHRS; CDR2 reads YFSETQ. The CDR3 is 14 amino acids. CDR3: CASSLTGEGYGYTF. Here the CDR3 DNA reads TGCGCCAGCAGCTTGACAGGGGAGGGCTATGGCTACACCTTC.

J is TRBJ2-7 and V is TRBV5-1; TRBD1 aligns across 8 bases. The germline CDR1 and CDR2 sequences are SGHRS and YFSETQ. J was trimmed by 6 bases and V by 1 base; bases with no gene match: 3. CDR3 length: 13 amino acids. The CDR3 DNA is TGCGCCAGCAGCTTGAGACAGGGGAGCGAGCAGTACTTC. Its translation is CASSLRQGSEQYF.

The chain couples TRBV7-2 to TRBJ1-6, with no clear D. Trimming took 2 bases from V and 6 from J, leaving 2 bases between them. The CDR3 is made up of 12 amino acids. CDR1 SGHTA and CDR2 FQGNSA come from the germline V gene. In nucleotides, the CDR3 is TGTGCCAGCAGCTTAATTAATTCACCCCTCCACTTT. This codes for CASSLINSPLHF.

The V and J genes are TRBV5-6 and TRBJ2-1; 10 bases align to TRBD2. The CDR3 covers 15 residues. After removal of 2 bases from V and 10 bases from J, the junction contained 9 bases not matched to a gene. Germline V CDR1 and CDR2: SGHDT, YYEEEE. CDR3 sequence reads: CASSFVLAGGGEQFF. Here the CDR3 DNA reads TGTGCCAGCAGCTTTGTTTTAGCGGGGGGTGGAGAGCAGTTCTTC. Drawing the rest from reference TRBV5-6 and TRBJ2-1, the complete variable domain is DAGVTQSPTHLIKTRGQQVTLRCSPKSGHDTVSWYQQALGQGPQFIFQYYEEEERQRGNFPDRFSGHQFPNYSSELNVNALLLGDSALYLCASSFVLAGGGEQFFGPGTRLTVL.

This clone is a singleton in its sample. The CDR3 nucleotides are TGTGCCAGCAGCGCCGCGGACAGGGTTGTCTATGGCTACACCTTC. It yields the protein CASSAADRVVYGYTF. The chain links TRBV9 to TRBJ1-2; 8 nucleotides align to TRBD1. This CDR3 spans 15 amino acids. Germline assignment: CDR1 SGDLS and CDR2 YYNGEE. Trimming took 3 bases from V and 4 from J; bases not matched to a gene: 8. Full variable domain (missing parts from reference TRBV9 and TRBJ1-2): DSGVTQTPKHLITATGQRVTLRCSPRSGDLSVYWYQQSLDQGLQFLIQYYNGEERAKGNILERFSAQQFPDLHSELNLSSLELGDSALYFCASSAADRVVYGYTFGSGTRLTVV.